The T cell receptor beta chain under discussion was sequenced for a study of control samples from healthy donors and cancer patients. The table came from immunoSEQ multiplex PCR; TCRdb's copy has only in-frame clones and leaves some out. The table has around 170,000 clones, about 90% seen once. The germline V gene encodes CDR1 KGHSH and CDR2 LQKENI. This CDR3 has 16 residues. With 2 bases removed from V and 0 bases from J, the gap between germline ends came to 11 bases. A remark on this clone: Other DNA sequences from this sample encode an identical CDR3 as well.

The chain links TRBV18 to TRBJ1-3, with D unresolved. This clonotype was sampled from a woman aged 25 to 39 in good health. The specimen was blood. Written as DNA, the CDR3 is TGTGCCAGCTCACCAGGATTACTTAGCTCTGGAAACACCATATATTTT. Residues: CASSPGLLSSGNTIYF.